The clone carrying this T cell receptor (beta chain) was observed at least ten times. Time point noted: after trial treatment. Treatment reported: LDRT plus nivolumab, ipilimumab, low-dose cyclophosphamide and aspirin (RACIN trial). The treatment that donors received included nivolumab, ipilimumab, aspirin, low-dose cyclophosphamide and low-dose radiotherapy. Germline V lookup: CDR1 MNHNS, CDR2 SASEGT. V was trimmed by 3 bases and J by 16 bases, leaving 16 bases between them. The CDR3 totals 12 residues. TRAV- and TRBV-specific primers were used for first-strand cDNA, which covered alpha and beta chains. Using a constant-region primer together with a V-primer adapter, TCRs were subjected to around 22 PCR cycles of amplification. A single record per CDR3 protein comes from TCRdb applying MiXCR to the reads. The table lists fewer than 50,000 distinct CDR3 sequences, approximately 26% of them singletons.

This sample was included in a study of low-dose radiotherapy and immunotherapy resistance in tumors. The receptor was isolated from a male donor with prostate cancer. The input for sequencing was PBMCs, taken after low-dose radiotherapy plus immunotherapy. This chain uses TRBV6-1 with TRBJ2-4; D could derive from TRBD1 or TRBD2 (6 bases each). The CDR3 loop is CASSDLVGAGYF. CDR3 sequence (DNA): TGTGCCAGCAGTGACCTCGTGGGGGCGGGATACTTC.